This T cell receptor (beta chain) was recovered during a study of T cell repertoires in cytomegalovirus infection. This clonotype has just a few counts. Each CDR3 protein is one row after TCRdb ran MiXCR on the reads. The sample holds 270,000 or so distinct CDR3 sequences, approximately 17% seen once. The V gene lost 0 bases and the J gene lost 5 bases, with 4 bases spanning the gap. CDR1 and CDR2 (germline): SGHDN, FVKESK. CDR3 size: 12 residues. What was sequenced was CD8+ T cells from PBMCs. V gene TRBV14 combines with J gene TRBJ1-2; no clear D. This TCR derives from a human donor in good health (CMV status not recorded). Some clones in this sample may be carry-over from other donors' samples. CDR3 loop: CASSQDRYGYTF. The CDR3 nucleotides are TGTGCCAGCAGCCAAGATCGATATGGCTACACCTTC.